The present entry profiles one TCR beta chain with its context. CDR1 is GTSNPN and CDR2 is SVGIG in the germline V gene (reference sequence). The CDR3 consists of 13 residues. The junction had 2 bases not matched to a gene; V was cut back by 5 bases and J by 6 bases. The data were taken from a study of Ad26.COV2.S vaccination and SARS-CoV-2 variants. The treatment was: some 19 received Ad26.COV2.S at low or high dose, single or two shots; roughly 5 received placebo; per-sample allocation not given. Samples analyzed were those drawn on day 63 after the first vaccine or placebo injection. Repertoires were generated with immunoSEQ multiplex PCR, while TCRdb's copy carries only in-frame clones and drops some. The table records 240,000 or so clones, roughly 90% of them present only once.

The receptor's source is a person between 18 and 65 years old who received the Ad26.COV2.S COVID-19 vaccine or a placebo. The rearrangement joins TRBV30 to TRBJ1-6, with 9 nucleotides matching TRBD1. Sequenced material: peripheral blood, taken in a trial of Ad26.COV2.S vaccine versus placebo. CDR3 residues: CAWGQGTNSPLHF. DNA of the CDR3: TGTGCCTGGGGACAGGGGACTAATTCACCCCTCCACTTT.